The clone carrying this T cell receptor (beta chain) was seen repeatedly, ten times or more. Its antigen is not known. Authors of the study amplified TCR beta CDR3 regions from RNA transcripts. HTBI primers were used for first-round RT-PCR of the TCR CDR3. TCRdb itself ran the multiplex PCR reads through MiXCR, one entry per CDR3 protein. The table records about 600,000 distinct CDR3 sequences, approximately 15% of them present only once. This sample was taken from a study of T cells in Graves' hyperthyroidism and ophthalmopathy. Each diagnosis was grounded in clinical symptoms, serum thyroxine and TRAb, thyroid ultrasound, and orbital computed tomography. PBMCs were collected from an approximately 9.3 ml volume of fresh peripheral blood. The V and J ends lost 8 bases and 2 bases respectively, with 7 bases between them. The CDR3 is 12 amino acids. Germline V gene data show CDR1 as SEHNR and CDR2 as FQNEAQ (reference sequence).

Regarding the study as a whole: In blood, most of the thyroid clonotypes expanded above 0.001 were also present. A model of 13 V-J features distinguished ophthalmopathy from stable hyperthyroidism.

The chain links TRBV7-9 to TRBJ2-1, with D perhaps assigned TRBD1 or TRBD2 (5 bases each). Sample: blood. This clonotype originated in a woman aged 18-29 years with Graves' ophthalmopathy. As DNA, the CDR3 is TGTGCCAGCGAGGGGCCCTACAATGAGCAGTTCTTC. Translating gives CASEGPYNEQFF.